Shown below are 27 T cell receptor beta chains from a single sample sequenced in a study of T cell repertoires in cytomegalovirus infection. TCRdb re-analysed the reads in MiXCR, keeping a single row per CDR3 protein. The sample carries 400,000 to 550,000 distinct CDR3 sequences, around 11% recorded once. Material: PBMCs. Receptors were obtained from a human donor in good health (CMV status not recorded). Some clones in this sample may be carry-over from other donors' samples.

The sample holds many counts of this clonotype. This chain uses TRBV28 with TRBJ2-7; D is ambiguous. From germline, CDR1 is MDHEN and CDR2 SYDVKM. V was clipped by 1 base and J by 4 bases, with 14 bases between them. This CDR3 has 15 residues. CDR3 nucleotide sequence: TGTGCCAGCAGTTTATCGTGGCCCCGACCATACGAGCAGTACTTC. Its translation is CASSLSWPRPYEQYF.

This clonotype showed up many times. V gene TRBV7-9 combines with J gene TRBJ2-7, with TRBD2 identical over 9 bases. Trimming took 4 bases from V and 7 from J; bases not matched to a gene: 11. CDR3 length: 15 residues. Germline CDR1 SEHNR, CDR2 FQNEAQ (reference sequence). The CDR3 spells CASSSLASGAQEQYF. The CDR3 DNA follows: TGTGCCAGCAGCTCACTGGCTAGCGGGGCCCAGGAGCAGTACTTC.

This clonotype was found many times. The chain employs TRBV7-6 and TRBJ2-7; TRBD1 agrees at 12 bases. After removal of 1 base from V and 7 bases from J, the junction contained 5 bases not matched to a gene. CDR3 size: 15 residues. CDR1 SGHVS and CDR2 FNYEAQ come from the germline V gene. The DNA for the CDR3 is TGTGCCAGCAGCTTAGAGGGACAGGGGGCGCGAGAGCAGTACTTC. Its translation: CASSLEGQGAREQYF.

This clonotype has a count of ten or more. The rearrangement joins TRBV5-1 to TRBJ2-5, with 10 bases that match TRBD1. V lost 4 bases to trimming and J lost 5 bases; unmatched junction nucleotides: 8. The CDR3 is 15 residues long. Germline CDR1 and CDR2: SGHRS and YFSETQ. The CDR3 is CASSLRQGARETQYF. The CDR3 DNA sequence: TGCGCCAGCAGCCTACGACAGGGGGCTCGGGAGACCCAGTACTTC.

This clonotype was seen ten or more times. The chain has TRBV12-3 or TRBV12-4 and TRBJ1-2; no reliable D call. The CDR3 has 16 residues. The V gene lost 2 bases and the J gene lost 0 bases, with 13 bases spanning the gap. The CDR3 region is CASSLSYNPSNYGYTF. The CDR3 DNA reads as TGTGCCAGCAGTTTAAGCTACAACCCTTCTAACTATGGCTACACCTTC.

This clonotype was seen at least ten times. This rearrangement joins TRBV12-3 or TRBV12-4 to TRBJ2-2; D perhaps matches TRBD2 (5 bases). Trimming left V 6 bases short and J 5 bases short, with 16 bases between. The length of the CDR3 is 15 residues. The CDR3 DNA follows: TGTGCCAGCAGGCTACGAGCGGCTCAGACCGGGGAGCTGTTTTTT. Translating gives CASRLRAAQTGELFF.

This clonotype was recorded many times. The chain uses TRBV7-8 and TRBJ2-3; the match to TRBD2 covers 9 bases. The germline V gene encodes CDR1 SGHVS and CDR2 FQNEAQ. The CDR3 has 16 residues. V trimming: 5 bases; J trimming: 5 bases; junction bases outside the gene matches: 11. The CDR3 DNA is TGTGCCAGCAGCCCTTATAGAGCGGGAGGACAAGATACGCAGTATTTT. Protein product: CASSPYRAGGQDTQYF.

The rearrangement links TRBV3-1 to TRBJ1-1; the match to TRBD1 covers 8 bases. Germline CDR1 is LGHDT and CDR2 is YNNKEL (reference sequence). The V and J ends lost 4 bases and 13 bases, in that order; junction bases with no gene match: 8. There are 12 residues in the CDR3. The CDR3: CASSLRQGPFFF. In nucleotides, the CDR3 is TGTGCCAGCAGCCTTCGACAGGGGCCCTTTTTCTTT.

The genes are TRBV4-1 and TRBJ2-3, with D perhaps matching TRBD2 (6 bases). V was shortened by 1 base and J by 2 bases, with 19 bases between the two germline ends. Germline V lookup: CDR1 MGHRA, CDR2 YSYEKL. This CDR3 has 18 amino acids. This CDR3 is CASSQADIQGTYTDTQYF. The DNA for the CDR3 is TGCGCCAGCAGCCAAGCCGACATACAAGGGACTTACACAGATACGCAGTATTTT.

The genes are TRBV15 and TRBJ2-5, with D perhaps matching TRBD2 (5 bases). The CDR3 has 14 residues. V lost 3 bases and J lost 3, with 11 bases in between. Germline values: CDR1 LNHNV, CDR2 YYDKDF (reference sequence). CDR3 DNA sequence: TGTGCCACCAGCAGGCTCGGACTGGAAGAGACCCAGTACTTC. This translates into CATSRLGLEETQYF.

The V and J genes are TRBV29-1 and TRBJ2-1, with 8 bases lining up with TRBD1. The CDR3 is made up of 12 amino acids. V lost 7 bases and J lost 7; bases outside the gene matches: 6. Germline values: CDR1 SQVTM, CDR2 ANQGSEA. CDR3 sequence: CSGDRTGNEQFF. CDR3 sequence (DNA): TGCAGCGGTGACCGGACAGGGAATGAGCAGTTCTTC.

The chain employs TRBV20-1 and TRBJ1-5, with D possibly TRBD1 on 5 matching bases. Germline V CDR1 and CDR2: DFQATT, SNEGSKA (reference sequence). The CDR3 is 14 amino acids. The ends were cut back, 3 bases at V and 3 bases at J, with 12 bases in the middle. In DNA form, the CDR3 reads TGCAGTGCTAGGGTCCGGGACGACAATCAGCCCCAGCATTTT. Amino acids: CSARVRDDNQPQHF.

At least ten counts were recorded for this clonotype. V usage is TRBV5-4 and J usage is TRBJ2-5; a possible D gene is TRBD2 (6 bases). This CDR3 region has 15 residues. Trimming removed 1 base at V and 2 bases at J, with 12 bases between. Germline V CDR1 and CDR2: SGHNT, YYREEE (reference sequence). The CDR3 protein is CASSLISGGQETQYF. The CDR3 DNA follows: TGTGCCAGCAGCTTGATTAGCGGTGGGCAAGAGACCCAGTACTTC.

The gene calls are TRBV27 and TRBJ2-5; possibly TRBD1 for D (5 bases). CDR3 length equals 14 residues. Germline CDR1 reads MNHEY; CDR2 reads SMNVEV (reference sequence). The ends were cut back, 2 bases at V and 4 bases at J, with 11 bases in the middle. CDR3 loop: CASSLDQGGETQYF. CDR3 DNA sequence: TGTGCCAGCAGTTTAGATCAGGGTGGAGAGACCCAGTACTTC.

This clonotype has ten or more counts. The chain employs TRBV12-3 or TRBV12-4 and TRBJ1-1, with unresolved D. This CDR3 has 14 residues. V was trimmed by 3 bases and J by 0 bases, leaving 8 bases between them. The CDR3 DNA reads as TGTGCCAGCAGTTTCGGGATAATGAACACTGAAGCTTTCTTT. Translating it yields CASSFGIMNTEAFF.

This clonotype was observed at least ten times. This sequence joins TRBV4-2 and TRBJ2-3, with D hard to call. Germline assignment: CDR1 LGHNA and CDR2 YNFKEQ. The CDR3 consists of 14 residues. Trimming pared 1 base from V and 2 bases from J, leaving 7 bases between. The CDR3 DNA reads TGTGCCAGCAGCCAAGCCCAGTCCACAGATACGCAGTATTTT. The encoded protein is CASSQAQSTDTQYF.

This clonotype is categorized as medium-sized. The CDR3 DNA reads TGTGCCAGCAGTTACGAATGGTGGGGGCCAGAAGCTTTCTTT. This encodes CASSYEWWGPEAFF. The V call is TRBV6-6, the J call TRBJ1-1, with D possibly matching TRBD1 (6 bases). Trimming stripped 2 bases from V and 8 bases from J, with 15 bases between. The CDR3 has 14 residues. Germline values: CDR1 MNHNY, CDR2 SVGAGI (reference sequence).

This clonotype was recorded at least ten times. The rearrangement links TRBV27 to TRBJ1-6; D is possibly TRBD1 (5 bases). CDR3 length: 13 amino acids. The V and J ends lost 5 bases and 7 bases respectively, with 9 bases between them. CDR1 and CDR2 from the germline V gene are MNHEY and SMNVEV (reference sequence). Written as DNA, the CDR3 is TGTGCCAGCAGTCCTCGACAGAATTCACCCCTCCACTTT. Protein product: CASSPRQNSPLHF.

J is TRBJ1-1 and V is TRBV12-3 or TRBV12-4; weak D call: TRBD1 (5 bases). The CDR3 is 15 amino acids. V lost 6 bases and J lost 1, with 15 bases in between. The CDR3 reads CASSRSRGGNTEAFF. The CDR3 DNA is TGTGCCAGCAGCCGCAGCCGGGGGGGGAACACTGAAGCTTTCTTT.

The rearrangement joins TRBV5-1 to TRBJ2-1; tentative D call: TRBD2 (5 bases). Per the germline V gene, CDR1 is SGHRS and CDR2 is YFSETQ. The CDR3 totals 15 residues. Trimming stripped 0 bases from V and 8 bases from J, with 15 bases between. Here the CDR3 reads CASSLGRDNGDEQFF. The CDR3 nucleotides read TGCGCCAGCAGCTTGGGAAGGGATAACGGGGATGAGCAGTTCTTC.

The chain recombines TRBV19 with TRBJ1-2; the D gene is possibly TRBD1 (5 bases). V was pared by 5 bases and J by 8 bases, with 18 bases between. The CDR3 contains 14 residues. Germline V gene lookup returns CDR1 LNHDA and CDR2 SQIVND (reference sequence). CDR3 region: CASSGRDARLGYTF. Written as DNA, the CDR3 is TGTGCCAGTAGTGGCCGGGACGCCCGATTAGGCTACACCTTC.

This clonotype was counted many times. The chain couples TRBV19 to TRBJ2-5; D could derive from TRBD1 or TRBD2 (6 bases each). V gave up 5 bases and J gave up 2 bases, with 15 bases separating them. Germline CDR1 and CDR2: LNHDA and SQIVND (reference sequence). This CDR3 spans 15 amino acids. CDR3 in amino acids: CASSPPTRGQETQYF. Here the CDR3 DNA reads TGTGCCAGTAGTCCCCCGACTAGGGGGCAAGAGACCCAGTACTTC.

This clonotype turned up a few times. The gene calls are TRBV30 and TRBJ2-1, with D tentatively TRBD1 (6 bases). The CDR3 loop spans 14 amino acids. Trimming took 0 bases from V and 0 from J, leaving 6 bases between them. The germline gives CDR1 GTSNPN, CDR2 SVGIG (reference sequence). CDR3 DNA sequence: TGTGCCTGGAGTGTAGGGGGCTCCTACAATGAGCAGTTCTTC. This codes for CAWSVGGSYNEQFF.

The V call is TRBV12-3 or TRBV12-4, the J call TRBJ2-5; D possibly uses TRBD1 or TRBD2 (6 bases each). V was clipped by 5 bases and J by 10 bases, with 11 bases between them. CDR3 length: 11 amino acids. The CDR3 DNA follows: TGTGCCAGCAGTAAGGGGGGAGACCAGTACTTC. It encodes CASSKGGDQYF.

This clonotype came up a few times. CDR3 protein: CAISEAQGSYEQYF. CDR3 nucleotides: TGTGCCATCAGTGAAGCACAGGGATCCTACGAGCAGTACTTC. The rearrangement uses TRBV10-3 and TRBJ2-7, with TRBD1 as a possible D gene (6 bases). Per germline, CDR1 ENHRY and CDR2 SYGVKD. The CDR3 contains 14 residues. Deletions cut 3 bases from V and 1 base from J, with 10 bases between.

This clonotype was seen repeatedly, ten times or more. CDR3 sequence (DNA): TGCGCCAGCAGCCAAGACCTAGCGGGGGGGTACGAGCAGTACTTC. This encodes CASSQDLAGGYEQYF. The chain employs TRBV4-1 and TRBJ2-7; TRBD2 agrees at 12 bases. CDR1 is MGHRA, CDR2 YSYEKL, per germline. V shed 0 bases and J 4 bases; nucleotides not matched to a gene: 1. The CDR3 has 15 residues.

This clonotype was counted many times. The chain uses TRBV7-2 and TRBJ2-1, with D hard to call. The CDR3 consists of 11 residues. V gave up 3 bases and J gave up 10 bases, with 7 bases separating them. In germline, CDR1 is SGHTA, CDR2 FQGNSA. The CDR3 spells CASSFGQEQFF. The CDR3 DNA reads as TGTGCCAGCAGCTTCGGCCAAGAGCAGTTCTTC.